This T cell receptor beta chain was sequenced in a study of beta chain features in type 1 diabetes. Study-wide results and limits: Whatever favoring of shorter templates PCR might show would apply equally to patients and controls. TCRB CDR3s were moderately but significantly shorter in Type 1 diabetes patients in all four CD4+ subsets.

Germline V gene sequence: CDR1 LNHDA, CDR2 SQIVND (reference sequence). This CDR3 comprises 13 residues. Trimming shortened V by 3 bases and J by 5 bases, and 7 bases separated the two germline ends. Expressed TCRB transcripts were sequenced because the isolated RNA had all been reverse transcribed beforehand. Read counts averaged approximately 3.5 million for samples of naive, central memory and regulatory T cells. Repertoires were generated with immunoSEQ multiplex PCR, while TCRdb's copy carries only in-frame clones and drops some. Of nearly 350,000 clones in the sample, over 7% were seen once. Turning to this clone: Its antigen is undetermined.

The receptor was derived from a man aged 25-40 years with type 1 diabetes. Source material: central memory CD4+ T cells from blood. This rearrangement joins TRBV19 to TRBJ2-2; D unresolved. The CDR3 DNA sequence: TGTGCCAGTAGTATGTTACAGACCGGGGAGCTGTTTTTT. Translating it yields CASSMLQTGELFF. Supplemented by reference TRBV19 and TRBJ2-2, the full variable domain reads DGGITQSPKYLFRKEGQNVTLSCEQNLNHDAMYWYRQDPGQGLRLIYYSQIVNDFQKGDIAEGYSVSREKKESFPLTVTSAQKNPTAFYLCASSMLQTGELFFGEGSRLTVL.